The following is a T cell receptor beta chain sequence with its context. This sample is part of a study of blood T cell repertoires in COVID-19. In the study overall: Donors in the United States, Italy and Spain gave samples during acute or convalescent COVID-19. PBMCs, B-cell-depleted T cells, or T cells were the source of the cDNA or gDNA that made up the material.

Original data processing: The authors estimated nucleated cell counts from reference gene primer amplification. Profiled with immunoSEQ multiplex PCR; TCRdb holds only in-frame clones, not every one. That table furnishes V, J and clone size, whereas the DNA furnished D and trimming. The table has some 180,000 clones, approximately 85% seen once. The ends were cut back, 3 bases at V and 6 bases at J, with 15 bases in the middle. CDR3 size: 14 residues. The germline V gene encodes CDR1 DFQATT and CDR2 SNEGSKA (reference sequence). The origin of this receptor is a woman aged 55-69 years with acute or convalescent COVID-19. The sequenced material came from peripheral blood. The V gene is TRBV20-1, the J gene TRBJ2-4; weak D call: TRBD1 (6 bases). The DNA of the CDR3 is TGCAGTGCTAGTTTCGAAAGGGGGAGAAACATTCAGTACTTC. It is translated as CSASFERGRNIQYF.